The subject of this entry is one T cell receptor beta chain. The clone's antigen remains unknown. Base-call qualities are not available, and no considerably larger clone is one nucleotide away. The donors belonged to the validation cohort of about 120 subjects, which was separate from the approximately 700-subject first cohort. The sample originates from a study of cytomegalovirus exposure and HLA in healthy donors (dated by TCRdb to the late 2010s). Background on the whole study: According to a later analysis, the roughly 130 validation repertoires were produced on the same platform as the 700 or so repertoires of the first cohort. To predict cytomegalovirus infection status, the study brought together high-throughput TCR immunosequencing, statistical association of individual TCRs with disease status, and machine learning. Along with the roughly 670-subject first cohort, a separate validation cohort of approximately 110 different subjects was used. The study aimed to test whether cataloging public T cell receptors could reveal signatures of past pathogen exposure. On the study overall, not on this receptor specifically: Across donors, most TCR sequences were observed very rarely, whereas some public TCRs were present in many individuals. Of the cluster scores, around 95% were above 0 in a later analysis, which found that TCRs clustered in the first cohort also tended to co-occur in the roughly 130 validation repertoires. The classifier was reported to diagnose cytomegalovirus status with high specificity and sensitivity in both the original cohort and the validation cohort. A few of the identified cytomegalovirus-associated TCR beta chains were confirmed in vitro to be specific for cytomegalovirus antigens. In the study, approximately 150 TCR beta chains were listed as associated with cytomegalovirus. It was suggested by the authors that the approach could potentially be generalized to other disease states and immunological phenotypes. A later analysis lacked HLA typing for the validation cohort, so it scored co-occurrence in that cohort across all 110 or so repertoires.

The library was produced with the immunoSEQ multiplex PCR assay. The authors' analysis ran thus. A statistical classification framework was built for diagnosing cytomegalovirus status from the catalog of TCR beta chain sequences. Imported from immuneACCESS, the table was reduced by TCRdb to in-frame sequences with V and J called. These copies leave out some clones; in studies compared against another copy, an unresolved V gene accounts for under half, and the cause of the remainder is not known. For V, J and clone size, that table is used; D and trimming come from the DNA. The sample table holds tens of thousands of clones, of which 80% to 85% were seen once. The top ten hold 9.5% to 13% of the sample. The CDR3 runs 13 residues from the cysteine to the phenylalanine. CDR3 DNA is the only sequence kept; it has 39 bases, read in frame from the first base. The germline V gene gives CDR1 as ENHRY and CDR2 as SYGVKD. Trimming at the junction amounts to 4 bases on V and 3 bases on J, and the germline ends lie 10 bases apart.

The sample was PBMCs. This TCR was sampled from a young woman in good health and CMV-seropositive. The rearranged chain carries TRBV10-3 and TRBJ2-7; 6 matching bases give a weak D call of TRBD1. CDR3 loop: CAISGGRGYEQYF. The sequenced DNA is TGTGCCATCAGTGGAGGCAGGGGCTACGAGCAGTACTTC.